This TCR beta chain derives from a study of T cells in Graves' hyperthyroidism and ophthalmopathy. Study-level findings and limits: Blood also showed most of the thyroid clonotypes that were expanded above 0.001. Through a model of 13 V-J features, ophthalmopathy was separated from stable hyperthyroidism.

In this sample, this clonotype turned up many times. Its antigen is not known. Duration under 3 months, a NOSPECS grade of at least 4, and a Clinical Activity Score of at least 3 characterized the ophthalmopathy patients. Amplification targeted TCR beta CDR3 regions from RNA transcripts. Initially, a first-round RT-PCR of the TCR CDR3 employed the HTBI primer set. From the multiplex PCR reads, TCRdb called clonotypes with MiXCR, one entry per CDR3 protein. The data show 390,000 or so distinct CDR3 sequences, approximately 15% seen once. Per germline, CDR1 SNHLY and CDR2 FYNNEI. Deletions cut 3 bases from V and 6 bases from J, with 7 bases between. CDR3 length equals 12 residues.

This TCR was sampled from a man between 18 and 35 years old with Graves' ophthalmopathy. Sequenced: blood. V is TRBV2 and J is TRBJ2-3; D gene unclear. The CDR3 DNA reads TGTGCCAGCAGTGATGGTTGGGATACGCAGTATTTT. Encoded protein: CASSDGWDTQYF.